The 23 T cell receptor beta chains listed next were all sequenced from one sample in a study of T cells in Graves' hyperthyroidism and ophthalmopathy. RNA transcripts provided the source from which TCR beta CDR3 regions were amplified. The HTBI primer set was used in a first-round RT-PCR of the TCR CDR3. TCRdb re-called the multiplex PCR reads through MiXCR, storing one row per CDR3 protein. Of about 570,000 distinct CDR3 sequences in the sample, 35% to 55% were seen once. The material sequenced was peripheral blood or thyroid tissue (not recorded which). Source of these receptors: an adult woman with Graves' disease, either hyperthyroidism or ophthalmopathy (not recorded which).

This clonotype was found many times. This chain uses TRBV14 with TRBJ2-7; no definite D call. Germline loops: CDR1 SGHDN, CDR2 FVKESK. The CDR3 spans 15 residues. V was pared by 1 base and J by 6 bases, with 16 bases between. The CDR3 nucleotides are TGTGCCAGCAGCCAAGGATACAGATGGTATACCGAGCAGTACTTC. It encodes CASSQGYRWYTEQYF. The complete variable domain, with remaining parts taken from reference TRBV14 and TRBJ2-7, reads EAGVTQFPSHSVIEKGQTVTLRCDPISGHDNLYWYRRVMGKEIKFLLHFVKESKQDESGMPNNRFLAERTGGTYSTLKVQPAELEDSGVYFCASSQGYRWYTEQYFGPGTRLTVT.

The table lists this clonotype with many counts. This chain links TRBV28 with TRBJ1-5, with D unresolved. The germline CDR1 and CDR2 sequences are MDHEN and SYDVKM. V lost 5 bases to trimming and J lost 6 bases, with 11 bases between them. The CDR3 runs 13 residues. The CDR3 sequence is CASSPTWGQPQHF. Written as DNA, the CDR3 is TGTGCCAGCAGTCCTACTTGGGGTCAGCCCCAGCATTTT.

This clonotype was seen repeatedly, ten times or more. V is TRBV7-3 and J is TRBJ1-1; D might be TRBD1 (6 bases). The germline V and J ends were trimmed by 5 bases and 5 bases, with 12 bases remaining between them. CDR1 is SGHTA, CDR2 FQGTGA, per germline. The CDR3 length is 13 residues. The CDR3 DNA reads as TGTGCCAGCAGCCCAGACAGGCGGACTGAAGCTTTCTTT. It translates to CASSPDRRTEAFF.

This clonotype was picked up many times. CDR3 sequence reads: CASSERETGATGELFF. As DNA, the CDR3 is TGTGCCAGCAGTGAACGCGAGACAGGGGCCACCGGGGAGCTGTTTTTT. This chain connects TRBV25-1 to TRBJ2-2; TRBD1 agrees at 8 bases. V lost 2 bases to trimming and J lost 4 bases; unmatched junction nucleotides: 6. The CDR3 covers 16 residues. In germline, CDR1 is MGHDK, CDR2 SYGVNS.

This clonotype has at least ten counts. This may arise from a read error, as a much more abundant clone is one base away. The V gene is TRBV29-1, the J gene TRBJ1-1, with a weak D call TRBD1 (5 bases). The CDR3 covers 18 residues. V lost 6 bases and J lost 0, with 26 bases in between. The germline V gene has CDR1 SQVTM and CDR2 ANQGSEA. The CDR3 DNA reads TGCAGCGTCAACCACGGGGCCTTGGGTACCAACATGAACACTGAAGCTTTCTTT. Protein product: CSVNHGALGTNMNTEAFF.

This clonotype was picked up one time. This chain uses TRBV29-1 with TRBJ1-2; tentatively, D is TRBD1 (5 bases). The CDR3 loop spans 14 amino acids. Germline-derived CDR1 and CDR2 are SQVTM and ANQGSEA. Trimming cost V 5 bases and J 1 base, with 14 bases left between them. In DNA form, the CDR3 reads TGCAGCGTTCCTTCGGACACTTATAACTATGGCTACACCTTC. Translated: CSVPSDTYNYGYTF. The full variable domain, with the rest looked up from reference TRBV29-1 and TRBJ1-2, is SAVISQKPSRDICQRGTSLTIQCQVDSQVTMMFWYRQQPGQSLTLIATANQGSEATYESGFVIDKFPISRPNLTFSTLTVSNMSPEDSSIYLCSVPSDTYNYGYTFGSGTRLTVV.

This clonotype was seen a few times. The genes are TRBV2 and TRBJ1-2, with 7 bases aligning to TRBD1. This CDR3 has 14 residues. Trimming cost V 5 bases and J 5 bases; bases outside gene matches: 8. Germline CDR1 and CDR2: SNHLY and FYNNEI. This CDR3 reads CASSLRGTEYGYTF. Written as DNA, the CDR3 is TGTGCCAGCAGTCTCCGAGGGACAGAATATGGCTACACCTTC. Full variable domain (outside the CDR3, taken from reference TRBV2 and TRBJ1-2): EPEVTQTPSHQVTQMGQEVILRCVPISNHLYFYWYRQILGQKVEFLVSFYNNEISEKSEIFDDQFSVERPDGSNFTLKIRSTKLEDSAMYFCASSLRGTEYGYTFGSGTRLTVV.

This clonotype was counted at least ten times. The chain joins TRBV5-1 to TRBJ1-5, with D possibly TRBD1 on 6 matching bases. With 4 bases removed from V and 9 bases from J, the gap between germline ends came to 17 bases. The CDR3 has 14 amino acids. Germline V lookup: CDR1 SGHRS, CDR2 YFSETQ. The DNA of the CDR3 is TGCGCCAGCAGCCCTGACGGGGGGGCTGGGCCCCAGCATTTT. This sequence encodes CASSPDGGAGPQHF.

This clonotype was counted ten times or more. The CDR3 region has the DNA TGCAGTGCTAGAGATCCGGGAGTCCAAGAGACCCAGTACTTC. Encoded protein: CSARDPGVQETQYF. The genes are TRBV20-1 and TRBJ2-5; the D gene is possibly TRBD2 (6 bases). Germline lookup yields CDR1 DFQATT and CDR2 SNEGSKA (reference sequence). The CDR3 sequence is 14 residues long. V lost 0 bases and J 1 base, leaving 9 bases between the germline ends.

The chain recombines TRBV7-9 with TRBJ1-1, with 7 bases identical to TRBD1. Germline CDR1 is SEHNR and CDR2 is FQNEAQ (reference sequence). CDR3 length: 15 amino acids. V lost 4 bases to trimming and J lost 2 bases; unmatched junction nucleotides: 7. For the CDR3, the DNA is TGTGCCAGCAGCTCCTGGAGGGGGCGTAACACTGAAGCTTTCTTT. Translating gives CASSSWRGRNTEAFF.

This clonotype is a singleton in its sample. The rearrangement joins TRBV20-1 to TRBJ1-4; D is unresolved. With 0 bases removed from V and 8 bases from J, the gap between germline ends came to 7 bases. Germline loops: CDR1 DFQATT, CDR2 SNEGSKA (reference sequence). The CDR3 sequence is 12 residues long. CDR3 sequence (DNA): TGCAGTGCTAGAGATGTAAGCGAAAAACTGTTTTTT. Its translation is CSARDVSEKLFF.

This clonotype appeared once. The chain combines TRBV7-2 with TRBJ1-2; D gene unclear. The CDR3 contains 16 residues. With 1 base removed from V and 3 bases from J, the gap between germline ends came to 15 bases. Per the germline V gene, CDR1 is SGHTA and CDR2 is FQGNSA. The CDR3 here is CASSLDLGLDHYGYTF. The DNA of the CDR3 is TGTGCCAGCAGCTTAGATTTGGGGTTGGATCACTATGGCTACACCTTC.

This chain joins TRBV7-9 and TRBJ1-6, with 7 bases identical to TRBD1. J gave up 7 bases and V 4 bases, and 13 bases lay outside the gene matches. This CDR3 has 17 amino acids. Germline V CDR1 and CDR2: SEHNR, FQNEAQ (reference sequence). CDR3 residues: CASSYPREGQINSPLHF. Written as DNA, the CDR3 is TGTGCCAGCAGCTATCCACGGGAGGGACAGATCAATTCACCCCTCCACTTT. Supplemented by reference TRBV7-9 and TRBJ1-6, the full variable domain reads DTGVSQNPRHKITKRGQNVTFRCDPISEHNRLYWYRQTLGQGPEFLTYFQNEAQLEKSRLLSDRFSAERPKGSFSTLEIQRTEQGDSAMYLCASSYPREGQINSPLHFGNGTRLTVT.

In this sample, this clonotype turned up many times. The chain links TRBV7-3 to TRBJ2-5; D remains unclear. V lost 1 base to trimming and J lost 2 bases, with 5 bases between them. This CDR3 is 13 amino acids long. Germline CDR1 reads SGHTA; CDR2 reads FQGTGA. CDR3 amino acids: CASSLNLQETQYF. CDR3 coding DNA: TGTGCCAGCAGCTTAAACCTGCAAGAGACCCAGTACTTC.

V usage is TRBV10-3 and J usage is TRBJ2-4; perhaps TRBD2 as D (7 bases). V lost 10 bases and J lost 8, with 18 bases in between. Per the germline V gene, CDR1 is ENHRY and CDR2 is SYGVKD. The CDR3 has 13 residues. The CDR3 DNA reads TGTGCCACCAAGGGGGGGGCAGAAGACATTCAGTACTTC. Protein sequence: CATKGGAEDIQYF.

The chain has TRBV10-3 and TRBJ1-2, with 7 bases that match TRBD1. Germline V gives CDR1 ENHRY, CDR2 SYGVKD. The CDR3 is 11 amino acids. With V trimmed by 7 bases and J by 8 bases, 4 bases remained unmatched. The CDR3 spells CAIMEGAGYTF. For the CDR3, the DNA is TGTGCCATCATGGAGGGGGCGGGCTACACCTTC.

The chain couples TRBV2 to TRBJ1-2; TRBD1 is a possible D gene (6 bases). The CDR3 runs 15 residues. CDR1 and CDR2 (germline): SNHLY, FYNNEI. V lost 1 base and J 3 bases, leaving 12 bases between the germline ends. Here the CDR3 reads CASSEDLQGDYGYTF. The DNA of the CDR3 is TGTGCCAGCAGTGAAGACTTACAGGGTGACTATGGCTACACCTTC.

This clonotype occurred many times. V is TRBV19 and J is TRBJ1-1, with D possibly being TRBD1 (6 bases). The CDR3 is 14 amino acids. V shed 4 bases and J shed 6 bases, with 15 bases lying between them. Germline loops: CDR1 LNHDA, CDR2 SQIVND (reference sequence). The CDR3 here is CASSRYRARAEAFF. DNA of the CDR3: TGTGCCAGTAGTAGATACAGGGCGCGGGCTGAAGCTTTCTTT.

This clonotype has ten or more counts. V is TRBV25-1 and J is TRBJ1-6, with D perhaps TRBD1 (5 bases). CDR3 length equals 14 residues. Germline CDR1 and CDR2: MGHDK and SYGVNS. Trimming removed 3 bases from V and 7 bases from J, with 10 bases in between. The CDR3 DNA reads as TGTGCCAGCAGTGACCCTGGGGCCAATTCACCCCTCCACTTT. Translated, it gives CASSDPGANSPLHF.

This clonotype appeared many times. This chain joins TRBV5-8 and TRBJ2-5; 8 positions agree with TRBD2. The CDR3 has 14 amino acids. The ends lost 4 bases at V and 5 bases at J; junction bases unmatched: 7. Germline V gene lookup returns CDR1 SGHTS and CDR2 YDEGEE. This chain's CDR3 is CASSAAGARETQYF. The CDR3 DNA is TGTGCCAGCAGCGCAGCGGGAGCCCGGGAGACCCAGTACTTC.

V gene TRBV28 combines with J gene TRBJ1-1; D is unresolved. V gave up 6 bases and J gave up 4 bases, with 9 bases separating them. The CDR3 has 12 amino acids. CDR1 and CDR2 (germline): MDHEN, SYDVKM. The CDR3 spells CASRERSTEAFF. Here the CDR3 DNA reads TGTGCCAGCAGGGAGCGAAGCACTGAAGCTTTCTTT.

This clonotype came up once. The chain links TRBV20-1 to TRBJ2-1; 8 bases map to TRBD2. CDR1 is DFQATT and CDR2 is SNEGSKA in the germline V gene (reference sequence). After removal of 0 bases from V and 3 bases from J, the junction contained 4 bases not matched to a gene. The CDR3 is 15 amino acids. The CDR3 sequence is CSARDLTSGYNEQFF. The CDR3 nucleotides are TGCAGTGCTAGAGATCTTACTAGCGGCTACAATGAGCAGTTCTTC.

This clonotype was seen repeatedly, ten times or more. J is TRBJ1-2 and V is TRBV28, with D unclear. V was cut by 6 bases and J by 2 bases, with 10 bases left in between. CDR3 length: 13 residues. Germline assignment: CDR1 MDHEN and CDR2 SYDVKM. CDR3 sequence (DNA): TGTGCCAGCAGCTTGACTAACAACTATGGCTACACCTTC. This sequence encodes CASSLTNNYGYTF.